This TCR beta chain was sequenced for a study of T-cell reconstitution after alpha-beta-depleted transplantation in children. As to this clonotype: Its antigen is undetermined.

Study outcomes and limitations: Hyperexpanded clones declined; after one year, newly produced T cells mostly supplied diversity. Expanded graft clones, several hundred of them, were reportedly the source of alpha-beta T cells about two months after transplant. There were some patients whose high TCRbeta diversity at day 60 came from surviving recipient T cells and thymic progenitors.

This CDR3 comprises 14 residues. Germline V gene data show CDR1 as MDHEN and CDR2 as SYDVKM. The germline V and J ends were trimmed by 6 bases and 2 bases, with 8 bases remaining between them. Preparation of the TCRbeta library was carried out with unique molecular identifiers. TCRdb processed the PCR reads anew with MiXCR; each CDR3 protein has one entry. This sample carries just over 950,000 distinct CDR3 sequences, about 30% of them seen once, and the ten largest clones take over 25%. The V call is TRBV28, the J call TRBJ1-6, with no clear D. The sequences come from PBMCs, mostly from graft donor cells, collected 360 days after TCRalphabeta/CD19-depleted stem cell transplant. The clonotype originates from a boy under two years old who had a stem cell transplant for SCID, so the T cells may come from the graft donor. The CDR3 loop reads CASRTLTYNSPLHF. Here the CDR3 DNA reads TGTGCCAGCAGAACCTTGACCTATAATTCACCCCTCCACTTT.